The sequence of this T cell receptor beta chain was determined in a study of cytomegalovirus exposure and HLA in healthy donors. Study-level points and caveats: There were a few CMV-associated chains whose specificity for CMV antigens was confirmed in vitro. According to reports, the classifier identified cytomegalovirus status with high specificity and sensitivity.

Note on this clone: Its specificity is unknown.

PCR primers comprised 60 Vbeta and 13 Jbeta primers. Original analysis: In a later analysis, 8.5 million to 14 million of approximately 80 million unique beta chains occurred in at least two donors. Measured with immunoSEQ multiplex PCR; TCRdb has only the in-frame clones, and not every one. That table is the source of V, J and clone size, and D and trimming were worked out from the DNA. Among 150,000 to 200,000 clones, approximately 80% were seen once, and the ten largest hold 2% to 3%. The CDR3 consists of 12 residues. V dropped 4 bases and J dropped 4; count of bases not matched to a gene: 0. Germline V gene sequence: CDR1 MGHDK, CDR2 SYGVNS.

Sequencing was performed on PBMCs. The chain recombines TRBV25-1 with TRBJ2-7, with 8 bases matching TRBD2. This TCR derives from a woman aged 35 to 49 in good health and CMV-seropositive. In DNA form, the CDR3 reads TGTGCCAGCAGTGGACTAGCGTACGAGCAGTACTTC. This codes for CASSGLAYEQYF.